These T cell receptor beta chains were read from a single sample in a study of T cell responses to AZD1222 COVID-19 vaccine. Clones were sequenced by immunoSEQ multiplex PCR, and TCRdb holds only the in-frame ones, with some missing. The sample lists 80,000 or so clones; about 74% were seen once. The specimen comprised peripheral blood, sampled 28 days after the second dose of the MenACWY control vaccine. These receptors were taken from an adult who received the MenACWY meningococcal vaccine as a control. Each CDR3 is given with its conserved first and last residue. Fields, in order: clone size, D gene, J gene, V gene, CDR3 protein, CDR3 DNA. The D gene is left open where the match is weak. Only some rows state a clone size, as once, few, many or a class for expanded clones.

NA TRBD1 TRBJ1-1 TRBV6-1 CASSPDREAFF TGTGCCAGCAGTCCGGACAGGGAAGCTTTCTTT
NA TRBD2 TRBJ2-1 TRBV7-6 CASSMGLAGGPHYNEQFF TGTGCCAGCAGCATGGGACTAGCGGGAGGTCCCCACTACAATGAGCAGTTCTTC
NA NA TRBJ2-7 TRBV9 CASNNRGHRAYEQYF TGTGCCAGCAATAATAGGGGACACAGAGCCTACGAGCAGTACTTC
NA NA TRBJ1-1 TRBV5-6 CASSFGGVLNTEAFF TGTGCCAGCAGCTTCGGGGGGGTGTTGAACACTGAAGCTTTCTTT
NA NA TRBJ1-3 TRBV30 CAWSVLGAREGNTIYF TGTGCCTGGAGTGTCCTAGGGGCGCGAGAAGGAAACACCATATATTTT
NA NA TRBJ2-1 TRBV27 CASSPTTLGQEQFF TGTGCCAGCAGCCCTACGACATTAGGGCAGGAGCAGTTCTTC
NA NA TRBJ2-7 TRBV9 CASSPNQNSYEQYF TGTGCCAGCAGCCCGAACCAGAACTCCTACGAGCAGTACTTC
NA NA TRBJ2-2 TRBV4-1 CASSQGGSGTGELFF TGCGCCAGCAGCCAAGGGGGAAGCGGGACCGGGGAGCTGTTTTTT
NA NA TRBJ2-2 TRBV2 CASAQEEVGELFF TGTGCCAGCGCACAGGAGGAGGTCGGGGAGCTGTTTTTT
NA NA TRBJ2-1 TRBV6-5 CASSYSTLHSYEQFF TGTGCCAGCAGTTACTCGACCCTACACAGTTATGAGCAGTTCTTC
NA NA TRBJ2-3 TRBV5-1 CASSTTGTQYF TGCGCCAGCAGCACGACTGGTACGCAGTATTTT
NA TRBD1 TRBJ2-1 TRBV7-2 CASSSPRGNNEQFF TGTGCCAGCAGCTCCCCCAGGGGGAACAATGAGCAGTTCTTC
NA NA TRBJ1-5 TRBV30 CAWSVGSNQPQHF TGTGCCTGGAGTGTCGGGAGCAATCAGCCCCAGCATTTT
NA NA TRBJ1-3 TRBV9 CASSAAGDISGNTIYF TGTGCCAGCAGCGCGGCGGGGGATATCTCTGGAAACACCATATATTTT
NA NA TRBJ1-1 TRBV5-6 CASSLEAGEAFF TGTGCCAGCAGCTTGGAGGCAGGTGAAGCTTTCTTT
NA NA TRBJ2-3 TRBV12-3/TRBV12-4 CASTQTTDTQYF TGTGCCAGCACACAGACCACAGATACGCAGTATTTT
NA NA TRBJ2-3 TRBV11-1 CASSLGTRFTDTQYF TGTGCCAGCAGCTTGGGGACTCGTTTCACAGATACGCAGTATTTT
NA NA TRBJ1-5 TRBV6-5 CASSHGSNQPQHF TGTGCCAGCAGCCACGGGAGCAATCAGCCCCAGCATTTT
NA NA TRBJ1-1 TRBV3-1/TRBV3-2 CASSPREGGTEAFF TGTGCCAGCAGCCCCCGAGAGGGAGGGACTGAAGCTTTCTTT
NA NA TRBJ2-7 TRBV5-5 CASSLDPGVRYEQYF TGTGCCAGCAGCTTGGACCCCGGGGTTAGGTACGAGCAGTACTTC
few NA TRBJ1-1 TRBV7-2 CASSLGGKTEAFF TGTGCCAGCAGCTTGGGGGGGAAGACTGAAGCTTTCTTT
NA NA TRBJ1-5 TRBV6-5 CASSLDSNQPQHF TGTGCCAGCAGTTTAGATAGCAATCAGCCCCAGCATTTT
NA NA TRBJ1-3 TRBV29-1 CSVEDDGETSSGNTIYF TGCAGCGTTGAAGATGATGGGGAAACTAGCTCTGGAAACACCATATATTTT
NA TRBD2 TRBJ2-2 TRBV10-2 CASKGLAGSFNGGELFF TGCGCCAGCAAAGGACTAGCGGGATCTTTTAATGGCGGGGAGCTGTTTTTT
NA NA TRBJ1-3 TRBV29-1 CSVVSNVGDSGNTIYF TGCAGCGTTGTCTCGAATGTCGGAGACTCTGGAAACACCATATATTTT
NA NA TRBJ1-1 TRBV7-9 CASSSWTALNTEAFF TGTGCCAGCAGCTCTTGGACGGCCTTGAACACTGAAGCTTTCTTT
NA NA TRBJ1-2 TRBV28 CASSLNREPTNYGYTF TGTGCCAGCAGCTTAAACAGGGAACCAACTAACTATGGCTACACCTTC
NA TRBD1 TRBJ1-5 TRBV28 CASSSGGFRDRGHQPQHF TGTGCCAGCAGTTCAGGGGGATTCCGGGACAGGGGTCACCAGCCCCAGCATTTT
NA NA TRBJ1-5 TRBV24-1 CATSAPNQPQHF TGTGCCACCAGCGCCCCTAATCAGCCCCAGCATTTT
NA NA TRBJ1-5 TRBV6-5 CASSYSGEFGEPQHF TGTGCCAGCAGTTATTCAGGGGAGTTTGGGGAGCCCCAGCATTTT
NA TRBD2 TRBJ2-1 TRBV7-9 CASSSTGTSANPRDEQFF TGTGCCAGCAGCTCAACCGGGACTAGCGCCAACCCACGGGATGAGCAGTTCTTC
NA NA TRBJ2-5 TRBV3-1/TRBV3-2 CASSQVGGEETQYF TGTGCCAGCAGCCAGGTTGGTGGCGAAGAGACCCAGTACTTC
NA NA TRBJ1-5 TRBV6-2/TRBV6-3 CASSYDRTQHF TGTGCCAGCAGTTACGACCGGACCCAGCATTTT
NA TRBD2 TRBJ2-3 TRBV7-9 CASSPFGGGGLNTQYF TGTGCCAGCAGCCCATTCGGGGGCGGGGGGTTGAATACGCAGTATTTT
NA NA TRBJ2-7 TRBV10-3 CAISDRDFSYEQYF TGTGCCATCAGTGACCGGGACTTTTCCTACGAGCAGTACTTC
NA TRBD2 TRBJ2-1 TRBV5-4 CASSKSGNNEQFF TGTGCCAGCAGCAAGAGCGGGAACAATGAGCAGTTCTTC
NA NA TRBJ1-2 TRBV9 CASSPGWGAKGYTF TGTGCCAGCAGCCCCGGGTGGGGGGCTAAGGGCTACACCTTC
NA NA TRBJ1-2 TRBV7-2 CASSPDGSLGYTF TGTGCCAGCAGCCCGGACGGGTCTTTGGGCTACACCTTC
NA NA TRBJ2-7 TRBV7-6 CASSLGTTNLQQYF TGTGCCAGCAGCTTAGGGACCACCAACTTGCAGCAGTACTTC
NA TRBD1 TRBJ1-2 TRBV5-1 CASSSDRGGGYTF TGCGCCAGCAGCTCTGACAGGGGAGGAGGCTACACCTTC
few NA TRBJ1-1 TRBV4-1 CASSHPSILNTEAFF TGCGCCAGCAGCCATCCCTCGATTTTGAACACTGAAGCTTTCTTT
NA NA TRBJ1-4 TRBV11-2 CASSLTVGGGREKLFF TGTGCCAGCAGCTTGACCGTGGGGGGCGGTCGGGAAAAACTGTTTTTT
NA NA TRBJ1-4 TRBV30 CAGTLYEKLFF TGTGCCGGGACCCTCTATGAAAAACTGTTTTTT
NA TRBD1 TRBJ1-5 TRBV18 CASSDRGTEGSNQPQHF TGTGCCAGCTCGGACCGCGGGACAGAGGGGAGCAATCAGCCCCAGCATTTT
NA TRBD1 TRBJ2-7 TRBV10-2 CASSDGRQGLYEQYF TGCGCCAGCAGTGACGGAAGACAGGGGCTATACGAGCAGTACTTC
few NA TRBJ1-1 TRBV19 CASSSPSLNTEAFF TGTGCCAGTAGTTCGCCGTCGCTGAACACTGAAGCTTTCTTT
NA NA TRBJ1-1 TRBV24-1 CATTPRKNTEAFF TGTGCCACCACCCCCCGGAAGAACACTGAAGCTTTCTTT
NA NA TRBJ1-1 TRBV2 CASSVGLNAFF TGTGCCAGCAGTGTAGGGCTAAACGCTTTCTTT
NA TRBD2 TRBJ2-2 TRBV19 CASQRDSRTGELFF TGTGCCAGCCAGCGGGACTCAAGGACCGGGGAGCTGTTTTTT
once NA TRBJ2-5 TRBV30 CAWGGRRALETQYF TGTGCCTGGGGGGGCAGGCGGGCGTTGGAGACCCAGTACTTC
once TRBD2 TRBJ2-1 TRBV9 CASSPQPGLAGGEQFF TGTGCCAGCAGCCCCCAACCGGGACTAGCGGGTGGCGAGCAGTTCTTC
NA NA TRBJ1-4 TRBV19 CASSIQGANEKLFF TGTGCCAGTAGTATTCAGGGCGCTAATGAAAAACTGTTTTTT
NA TRBD1 TRBJ2-3 TRBV5-1 CASSTGQGTSDTQYF TGCGCCAGCAGCACTGGACAGGGGACTTCAGATACGCAGTATTTT